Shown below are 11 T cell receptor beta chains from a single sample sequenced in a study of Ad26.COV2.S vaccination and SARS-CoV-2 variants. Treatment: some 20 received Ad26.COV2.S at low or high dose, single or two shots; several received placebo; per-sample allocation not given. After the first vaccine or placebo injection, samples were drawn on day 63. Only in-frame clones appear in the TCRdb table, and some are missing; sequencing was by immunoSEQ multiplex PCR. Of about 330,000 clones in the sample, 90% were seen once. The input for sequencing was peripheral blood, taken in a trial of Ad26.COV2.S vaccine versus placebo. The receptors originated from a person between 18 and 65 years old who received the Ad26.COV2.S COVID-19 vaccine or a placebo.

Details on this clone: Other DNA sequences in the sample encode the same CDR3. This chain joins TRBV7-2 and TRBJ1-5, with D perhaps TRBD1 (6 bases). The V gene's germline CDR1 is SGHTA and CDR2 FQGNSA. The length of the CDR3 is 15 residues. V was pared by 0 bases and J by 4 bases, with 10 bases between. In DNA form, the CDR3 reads TGTGCCAGCAGCTTAGCGGGGGCGGGAAATCAGCCCCAGCATTTT. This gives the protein CASSLAGAGNQPQHF.

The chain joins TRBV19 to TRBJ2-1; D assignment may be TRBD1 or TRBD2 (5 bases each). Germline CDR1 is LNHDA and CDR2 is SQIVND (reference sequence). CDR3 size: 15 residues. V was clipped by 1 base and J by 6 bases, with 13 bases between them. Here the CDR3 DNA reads TGTGCCAGTAGTATAGCCCGGGGCCGGGTCAATGAGCAGTTCTTC. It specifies CASSIARGRVNEQFF.

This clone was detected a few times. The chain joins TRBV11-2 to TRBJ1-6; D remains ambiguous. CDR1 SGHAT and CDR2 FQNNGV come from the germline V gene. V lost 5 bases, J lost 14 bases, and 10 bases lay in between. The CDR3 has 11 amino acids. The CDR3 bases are TGTGCCAGCAGCACCTCCGGGACCCTCCACTTT. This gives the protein CASSTSGTLHF.

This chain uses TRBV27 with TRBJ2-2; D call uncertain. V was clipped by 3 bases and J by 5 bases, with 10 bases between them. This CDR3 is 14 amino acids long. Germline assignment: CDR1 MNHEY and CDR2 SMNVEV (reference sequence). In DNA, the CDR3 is TGTGCCAGCAGTTTCCTCCCCGAGACCGGGGAGCTGTTTTTT. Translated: CASSFLPETGELFF.

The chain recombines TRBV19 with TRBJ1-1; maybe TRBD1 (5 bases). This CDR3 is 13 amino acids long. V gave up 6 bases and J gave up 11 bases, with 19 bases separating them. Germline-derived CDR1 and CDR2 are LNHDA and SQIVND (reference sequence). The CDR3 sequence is CASSPSRQLVAFF. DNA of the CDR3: TGTGCCAGTAGCCCAAGTCGACAGCTCGTGGCTTTCTTT.

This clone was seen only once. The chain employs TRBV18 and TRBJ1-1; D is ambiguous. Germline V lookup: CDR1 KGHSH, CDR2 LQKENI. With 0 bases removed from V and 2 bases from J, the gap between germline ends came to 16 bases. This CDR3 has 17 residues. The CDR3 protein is CASSPPGWEPRNTEAFF. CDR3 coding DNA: TGTGCCAGCTCACCACCGGGGTGGGAACCGCGAAACACTGAAGCTTTCTTT.

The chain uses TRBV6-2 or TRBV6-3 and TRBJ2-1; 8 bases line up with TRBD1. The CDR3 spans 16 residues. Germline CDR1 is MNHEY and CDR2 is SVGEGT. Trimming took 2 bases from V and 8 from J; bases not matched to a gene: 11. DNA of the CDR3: TGTGCCAGCAGTTACGAAGGGACAGGTGAAAGCTATGAGCAGTTCTTC. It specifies CASSYEGTGESYEQFF.

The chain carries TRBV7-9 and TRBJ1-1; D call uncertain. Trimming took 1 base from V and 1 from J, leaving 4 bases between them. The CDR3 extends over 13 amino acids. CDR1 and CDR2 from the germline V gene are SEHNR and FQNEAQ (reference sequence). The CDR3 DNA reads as TGTGCCAGCAGCTTAGGGGAGAACACTGAAGCTTTCTTT. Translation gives CASSLGENTEAFF.

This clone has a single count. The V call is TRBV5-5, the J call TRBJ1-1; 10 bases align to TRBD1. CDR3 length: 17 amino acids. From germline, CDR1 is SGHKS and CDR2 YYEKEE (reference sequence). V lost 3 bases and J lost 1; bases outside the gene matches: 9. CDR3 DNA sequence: TGTGCCAGCAGCTCGTGGACAGGGGGAAGTTGGAACACTGAAGCTTTCTTT. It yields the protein CASSSWTGGSWNTEAFF. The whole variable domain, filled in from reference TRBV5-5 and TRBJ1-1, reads DAGVTQSPTHLIKTRGQQVTLRCSPISGHKSVSWYQQVLGQGPQFIFQYYEKEERGRGNFPDRFSARQFPNYSSELNVNALLLGDSALYLCASSSWTGGSWNTEAFFGQGTRLTVV.

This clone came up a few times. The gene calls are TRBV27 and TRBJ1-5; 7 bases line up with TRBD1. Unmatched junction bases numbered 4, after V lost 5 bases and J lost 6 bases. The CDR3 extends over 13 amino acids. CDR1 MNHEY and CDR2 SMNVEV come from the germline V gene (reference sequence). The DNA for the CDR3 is TGTGCCAGCAGTCCTGACAGGGTTCAGCCCCAGCATTTT. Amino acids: CASSPDRVQPQHF.

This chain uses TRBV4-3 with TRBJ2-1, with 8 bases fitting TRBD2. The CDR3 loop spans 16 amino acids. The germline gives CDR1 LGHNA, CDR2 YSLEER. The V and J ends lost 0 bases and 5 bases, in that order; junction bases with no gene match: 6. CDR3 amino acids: CASSQDAGGVNNEQFF. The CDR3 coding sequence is TGCGCCAGCAGCCAAGATGCCGGGGGGGTCAACAATGAGCAGTTCTTC.